The subject of this entry is one T cell receptor beta chain. The target antigen is unknown. This sample was taken from a study of cytomegalovirus exposure and HLA in healthy donors. Study observations and caveats: Cytomegalovirus status, reportedly, was diagnosed with high specificity and sensitivity by the classifier. Whilst most TCR sequences proved rare, a subset of public TCRs occurred across many donors.

Per the germline V gene, CDR1 is MDHEN and CDR2 is SYDVKM. J gave up 2 bases and V 3 bases, and 6 bases lay outside the gene matches. This CDR3 is 16 amino acids long. Amplification used 60 Vbeta primers and 13 Jbeta primers. Produced via immunoSEQ multiplex PCR; TCRdb's table is partial and in-frame only. Of roughly 130,000 clones in the sample, 80% were seen once. The chain employs TRBV28 and TRBJ1-4; the match to TRBD1 covers 7 bases. The source is a man aged 25 to 40 in good health and CMV-seronegative. Source material: PBMCs. For the CDR3, the DNA is TGTGCCAGCAGTTTGTATACGGGACAGACTAATGAAAAACTGTTTTTT. It is translated as CASSLYTGQTNEKLFF. Filled out from reference TRBV28 and TRBJ1-4, the complete variable domain reads DVKVTQSSRYLVKRTGEKVFLECVQDMDHENMFWYRQDPGLGLRLIYFSYDVKMKEKGDIPEGYSVSREKKERFSLILESASTNQTSMYLCASSLYTGQTNEKLFFGSGTQLSVL.